This T cell receptor beta chain was sequenced during a study of ipilimumab plus nivolumab after autologous stem cell transplantation. Study-wide context: A median of 8 nivolumab and 5 ipilimumab doses were given. Findings of the study overall: Per the authors, repertoire, Treg and microbiota data justify further study.

Comments on this clone: What it binds is not known.

CDR3 length: 15 residues. V gave up 2 bases and J gave up 1 base, with 11 bases separating them. From germline, CDR1 is MNHEY and CDR2 SMNVEV (reference sequence). Produced via immunoSEQ multiplex PCR; TCRdb's table is partial and in-frame only. The sample includes about 84,000 clones, 75% to 85% seen only once; the top ten take about 2.2%. The rearrangement uses TRBV27 and TRBJ2-5; a weak D match, TRBD2 (6 bases). The source of this sequence is a male donor with diffuse large B-cell lymphoma. The sequencing here drew on PBMCs, taken in a trial of ipilimumab plus nivolumab as post-transplant consolidation. In nucleotides, the CDR3 is TGTGCCAGCAGTTTAGGGGCGGGGACCCAAGAGACCCAGTACTTC. Protein product: CASSLGAGTQETQYF.